One and the same sample provided the 2 T cell receptor beta chains below, sequenced in a study of shared T cell receptors in the human thymus. Only in-frame clones appear in the TCRdb table, and some are missing; sequencing was by immunoSEQ multiplex PCR. This table holds approximately 730,000 clones, approximately 83% found once. This same sample was also taken into another study, of human thymus T cells.

Sequenced: thymocytes. These receptors all come from a girl less than two years old with a congenital heart defect.

This rearrangement joins TRBV5-1 to TRBJ1-2; 7 positions agree with TRBD1. The CDR3 covers 14 residues. In germline, CDR1 is SGHRS, CDR2 YFSETQ. With V trimmed by 3 bases and J by 6 bases, 8 bases remained unmatched. The CDR3 protein is CASSWGGDRDGYTF. The CDR3 DNA reads TGCGCCAGCAGCTGGGGCGGCGACAGGGATGGCTACACCTTC.

V is TRBV28 and J is TRBJ1-1; 8 bases match TRBD1. The V gene end was trimmed by 5 bases and the J gene end by 6 bases; junction bases not matched to a gene: 8. The CDR3 spans 14 residues. Germline CDR1 and CDR2: MDHEN and SYDVKM. CDR3 sequence reads: CASSTGQEVPEAFF. CDR3 bases: TGTGCCAGCAGTACGGGACAGGAGGTTCCTGAAGCTTTCTTT.